The next 32 T cell receptor beta chains were all read from a single sample in a study of OX40 agonist ivuxolimab in advanced cancers. Produced via immunoSEQ multiplex PCR; TCRdb's table is partial and in-frame only. The table lists 50,000 or so clones, 70% to 90% of them singletons. Here the sequenced sample was CD4+ or CD8+ T cells sorted from blood, taken in a trial of the OX40 agonist ivuxolimab. The source of these receptors is an adult with an advanced solid tumor such as melanoma, head and neck, liver or kidney cancer.

A few counts support this clone. The chain is built from TRBV28 and TRBJ1-2; D gene unclear. Trimming removed 5 bases at V and 2 bases at J, with 15 bases between. The CDR3 is made up of 15 amino acids. In germline, CDR1 is MDHEN, CDR2 SYDVKM. The CDR3 sequence is CASSNWGIKNYGYTF. The DNA of the CDR3 is TGTGCCAGCAGTAATTGGGGTATAAAAAACTATGGCTACACCTTC.

This clone came up a few times. The chain employs TRBV18 and TRBJ2-7, with D possibly being TRBD1 (6 bases). The germline gives CDR1 KGHSH, CDR2 LQKENI. The CDR3 runs 12 residues. The ends were cut back, 3 bases at V and 6 bases at J, with 9 bases in the middle. The CDR3: CASSPSGVEQYF. CDR3 DNA: TGTGCCAGCTCACCGTCAGGGGTCGAGCAGTACTTC. Full variable domain (remainder filled in from reference TRBV18 and TRBJ2-7): NAGVMQNPRHLVRRRGQEARLRCSPMKGHSHVYWYRQLPEEGLKFMVYLQKENIIDESGMPKERFSAEFPKEGPSILRIQQVVRGDSAAYFCASSPSGVEQYFGPGTRLTVT.

This chain connects TRBV29-1 to TRBJ2-5, with TRBD1 as a possible D gene (5 bases). Trimming shortened V by 6 bases and J by 5 bases, and 16 bases separated the two germline ends. The CDR3 sequence is 13 residues long. Germline CDR1 and CDR2: SQVTM and ANQGSEA. This CDR3 is CSVGARYRETQYF. The CDR3 nucleotides are TGCAGCGTCGGAGCTCGGTACAGGGAGACCCAGTACTTC.

This rearrangement joins TRBV28 to TRBJ2-3, with 8 nucleotides matching TRBD2. The CDR3 consists of 14 residues. The junction had 2 bases not matched to a gene; V was cut back by 6 bases and J by 0 bases. Looked up from germline, CDR1 is MDHEN and CDR2 is SYDVKM. The CDR3: CASRTSGSTDTQYF. Here the CDR3 DNA reads TGTGCCAGCAGAACTAGCGGCAGCACAGATACGCAGTATTTT.

The rearrangement links TRBV11-2 to TRBJ2-5; D uncertain. Germline V lookup: CDR1 SGHAT, CDR2 FQNNGV. CDR3 size: 12 residues. V was trimmed by 4 bases and J by 5 bases, leaving 8 bases between them. CDR3 coding DNA: TGTGCCAGCAGCTCGACCAGGGAGACCCAGTACTTC. This codes for CASSSTRETQYF.

The chain employs TRBV10-3 and TRBJ2-2; D uncertain. V lost 0 bases, J lost 4 bases, and 6 bases lay in between. This CDR3 is built from 14 residues. CDR1 and CDR2 (germline): ENHRY, SYGVKD. CDR3 DNA sequence: TGTGCCATCAGTGAGTCCGTAATCACCGGGGAGCTGTTTTTT. Its translation is CAISESVITGELFF.

The chain employs TRBV9 and TRBJ2-1, with unresolved D. CDR3 length equals 13 residues. V lost 3 bases and J lost 1, with 5 bases in between. Germline assignment: CDR1 SGDLS and CDR2 YYNGEE. The CDR3 protein is CASSESSYNEQFF. The CDR3 DNA reads as TGTGCCAGCAGCGAGTCTTCCTACAATGAGCAGTTCTTC.

The V and J genes are TRBV6-1 and TRBJ2-3, with unresolved D. Germline values: CDR1 MNHNS, CDR2 SASEGT. The ends were cut back, 6 bases at V and 3 bases at J, with 7 bases in the middle. This CDR3 is 12 amino acids long. DNA of the CDR3: TGTGCCAGCAGCGTACCGACAGATACGCAGTATTTT. Translation: CASSVPTDTQYF.

The chain uses TRBV9 and TRBJ2-1; D possibly matches TRBD1 or TRBD2 (5 bases each). The V gene's germline CDR1 is SGDLS and CDR2 YYNGEE. V lost 0 bases, J lost 2 bases, and 9 bases lay in between. This CDR3 has 15 amino acids. The DNA of the CDR3 is TGTGCCAGCAGCGTAGCGGGGCTCCCCTACAATGAGCAGTTCTTC. Amino acids: CASSVAGLPYNEQFF.

The chain recombines TRBV4-1 with TRBJ2-1, with D possibly matching TRBD1 (6 bases). Trimming pared 1 base from V and 7 bases from J, leaving 17 bases between. This CDR3 is built from 16 residues. From germline, CDR1 is MGHRA and CDR2 YSYEKL. CDR3 nucleotide sequence: TGCGCCAGCAGCCAAGGCTTGAGGGGGTGGAGGAATGAGCAGTTCTTC. Protein: CASSQGLRGWRNEQFF.

This clone was observed a few times. This chain joins TRBV9 and TRBJ2-5, with D possibly matching TRBD2 (6 bases). This CDR3 is 13 amino acids long. Germline V gene sequence: CDR1 SGDLS, CDR2 YYNGEE. The V end lost 1 base, the J end lost 5 bases, and 9 bases lay between the germline ends. CDR3 nucleotide sequence: TGTGCCAGCAGCGTATGGGACTTCGAGACCCAGTACTTC. It yields the protein CASSVWDFETQYF. Full variable domain (rest looked up from reference TRBV9 and TRBJ2-5): DSGVTQTPKHLITATGQRVTLRCSPRSGDLSVYWYQQSLDQGLQFLIQYYNGEERAKGNILERFSAQQFPDLHSELNLSSLELGDSALYFCASSVWDFETQYFGPGTRLLVL.

This chain's CDR3 is CASSLGGAARRNYGYTF. The CDR3 DNA follows: TGTGCCAGCAGCTTGGGGGGGGCTGCCAGGAGGAACTATGGCTACACCTTC. The chain combines TRBV5-6 with TRBJ1-2; TRBD1 is a possible D gene (6 bases). Germline V gene sequence: CDR1 SGHDT, CDR2 YYEEEE. The CDR3 has 17 residues. V lost 0 bases and J lost 2, with 17 bases in between.

The V gene is TRBV28, the J gene TRBJ2-5, with 16 bases lining up with TRBD2. This CDR3 has 18 amino acids. Looked up from germline, CDR1 is MDHEN and CDR2 is SYDVKM. With 6 bases clipped from V and 0 bases from J, the junction kept 7 bases outside the gene matches. CDR3 coding DNA: TGTGCCAGCAGCCCGGGGGGACTAGCGGGAGGGTACCAAGAGACCCAGTACTTC. It codes for CASSPGGLAGGYQETQYF.

The V call is TRBV28, the J call TRBJ1-5; no firm D call. V lost 3 bases and J lost 7, with 13 bases in between. Germline CDR1 is MDHEN and CDR2 is SYDVKM. The CDR3 consists of 14 residues. The CDR3 reads CASSFSVFQQPQHF. CDR3 nucleotide sequence: TGTGCCAGCAGTTTCAGTGTGTTCCAGCAGCCCCAGCATTTT.

The chain links TRBV27 to TRBJ2-5; D is undetermined. Trimming cost V 3 bases and J 5 bases, with 19 bases left between them. There are 16 residues in the CDR3. CDR1 is MNHEY, CDR2 SMNVEV, per germline (reference sequence). CDR3: CASSFSFGRYIETQYF. CDR3 DNA: TGTGCCAGCAGTTTTTCTTTTGGCCGTTATATCGAGACCCAGTACTTC.

The gene calls are TRBV6-4 and TRBJ2-1, with D tentatively TRBD1 (6 bases). V was clipped by 5 bases and J by 6 bases, with 20 bases between them. The CDR3 has 16 residues. Germline lookup yields CDR1 MRHNA and CDR2 SNTAGT. In DNA form, the CDR3 reads TGTGCCAGCAGTCTGCAGGGGCAGAGTCTGTCCAATGAGCAGTTCTTC. Protein product: CASSLQGQSLSNEQFF.

This clone was seen only a few times. The rearrangement links TRBV2 to TRBJ2-3; no reliable D call. V lost 6 bases and J 0 bases, leaving 10 bases between the germline ends. Germline V CDR1 and CDR2: SNHLY, FYNNEI. This CDR3 region has 14 residues. The CDR3 region is CASRKGPSTDTQYF. For the CDR3, the DNA is TGTGCCAGCAGGAAAGGACCGAGCACAGATACGCAGTATTTT.

The rearrangement joins TRBV11-2 to TRBJ2-5; 8 positions agree with TRBD1. The CDR3 has 16 amino acids. The germline V gene encodes CDR1 SGHAT and CDR2 FQNNGV. After removal of 3 bases from V and 4 bases from J, the junction contained 10 bases not matched to a gene. The CDR3 nucleotides read TGTGCCAGCAGCTTTATTACAGGGGGGAATCGAGAGACCCAGTACTTC. Translation: CASSFITGGNRETQYF.

The chain has TRBV28 and TRBJ2-1; 10 bases fit TRBD2. Germline V gene data show CDR1 as MDHEN and CDR2 as SYDVKM. With V trimmed by 8 bases and J by 7 bases, 8 bases remained unmatched. CDR3 length equals 14 residues. The CDR3 loop is CASHEAGGVNEQFF. The CDR3 DNA is TGTGCCAGCCACGAAGCGGGAGGGGTAAATGAGCAGTTCTTC. The full variable domain, in which reference TRBV28 and TRBJ2-1 provide the parts outside the CDR3, is DVKVTQSSRYLVKRTGEKVFLECVQDMDHENMFWYRQDPGLGLRLIYFSYDVKMKEKGDIPEGYSVSREKKERFSLILESASTNQTSMYLCASHEAGGVNEQFFGPGTRLTVL.

V gene TRBV7-9 combines with J gene TRBJ2-7; possible D gene TRBD1, 5 bases. The CDR3 consists of 16 residues. Germline V gene sequence: CDR1 SEHNR, CDR2 FQNEAQ (reference sequence). V lost 2 bases and J lost 3, with 17 bases in between. Written as DNA, the CDR3 is TGTGCCAGCAGCTTATTAGGGCAGGGTCTCAACTACGAGCAGTACTTC. Amino acids: CASSLLGQGLNYEQYF.

This clone appeared a few times. This chain joins TRBV19 and TRBJ1-1; 9 bases align to TRBD1. Germline V CDR1 and CDR2: LNHDA, SQIVND (reference sequence). The trim removed 9 bases at V and 1 base at J, leaving 6 bases unmatched. The CDR3 is 14 residues long. CDR3 amino acids: CASSQGAGNTEAFF. Written as DNA, the CDR3 is TGTGCCAGCTCACAGGGGGCGGGGAACACTGAAGCTTTCTTT.

The CDR3 coding sequence is TGTGCCAGCAGCACAGACAGGACCACAGATACGCAGTATTTT. Translation: CASSTDRTTDTQYF. The rearrangement uses TRBV9 and TRBJ2-3; maybe TRBD1 (6 bases). This CDR3 comprises 14 residues. Per germline, CDR1 SGDLS and CDR2 YYNGEE. V shed 4 bases and J shed 2 bases, with 11 bases lying between them.

The chain links TRBV30 to TRBJ2-2; D may match TRBD1 or TRBD2 (5 bases each). Germline CDR1 and CDR2: GTSNPN and SVGIG (reference sequence). The CDR3 has 15 residues. V lost 2 bases to trimming and J lost 1 base, with 11 bases between them. The CDR3 reads CAWSRGRLNTGELFF. CDR3 DNA: TGTGCCTGGAGTCGGGGCAGGCTGAACACCGGGGAGCTGTTTTTT.

This clone has only one observation. The chain has TRBV9 and TRBJ2-1, with D possibly matching TRBD1 (6 bases). Trimming left V 3 bases short and J 4 bases short, with 14 bases between. Germline CDR1 is SGDLS and CDR2 is YYNGEE. This CDR3 region has 15 residues. The CDR3 DNA follows: TGTGCCAGCAGCGACACAGGGTTCGGGTACAATGAGCAGTTCTTC. This translates into CASSDTGFGYNEQFF.

Only one count was recorded for this clone. This sequence joins TRBV11-3 and TRBJ2-7; a weak D match, TRBD2 (6 bases). The germline CDR1 and CDR2 sequences are SGHNT and YENEEA. V shed 5 bases and J shed 3 bases, with 14 bases lying between them. The CDR3 loop spans 14 amino acids. The DNA for the CDR3 is TGTGCCAGCAGCCCCCTGGAGGGGAACTACGAGCAGTACTTC. It encodes CASSPLEGNYEQYF.

The chain links TRBV7-9 to TRBJ2-1, with D possibly matching TRBD1 (6 bases). CDR3 length: 17 residues. The V and J ends lost 5 bases and 4 bases respectively, with 21 bases between them. CDR1 SEHNR and CDR2 FQNEAQ come from the germline V gene (reference sequence). The CDR3 loop is CASSRSALGARYNEQFF. CDR3 nucleotides: TGTGCCAGCAGCCGTTCCGCCCTGGGGGCAAGGTACAATGAGCAGTTCTTC.

The chain carries TRBV19 and TRBJ2-1; perhaps TRBD2 as D (5 bases). The CDR3 spans 13 residues. Deletions cut 5 bases from V and 6 bases from J, with 11 bases between. Germline CDR1 reads LNHDA; CDR2 reads SQIVND (reference sequence). CDR3 DNA: TGTGCCAGTAGTCGGGGTGCACTCAATGAGCAGTTCTTC. As protein: CASSRGALNEQFF. The variable domain in full, with the rest retrieved from reference TRBV19 and TRBJ2-1, is DGGITQSPKYLFRKEGQNVTLSCEQNLNHDAMYWYRQDPGQGLRLIYYSQIVNDFQKGDIAEGYSVSREKKESFPLTVTSAQKNPTAFYLCASSRGALNEQFFGPGTRLTVL.

This clone showed up just a few times. This chain uses TRBV30 with TRBJ2-1; 9 nucleotides agree with TRBD2. The J segment lost 7 bases and the V segment lost 2 bases, leaving 6 bases of the junction unmatched. Germline CDR1 GTSNPN, CDR2 SVGIG (reference sequence). This CDR3 has 14 amino acids. Here the CDR3 reads CAWSLWTSENEQFF. As DNA, the CDR3 is TGTGCCTGGAGTTTGTGGACTAGCGAGAATGAGCAGTTCTTC. Together with reference TRBV30 and TRBJ2-1, the CDR3 gives the full variable domain: SQTIHQWPATLVQPVGSPLSLECTVEGTSNPNLYWYRQAAGRGLQLLFYSVGIGQISSEVPQNLSASRPQDRQFILSSKKLLLSDSGFYLCAWSLWTSENEQFFGPGTRLTVL.

Only a few counts were recorded for this clone. The genes are TRBV6-1 and TRBJ1-5; tentative D call: TRBD1 (5 bases). The germline V gene has CDR1 MNHNS and CDR2 SASEGT. This CDR3 spans 14 amino acids. V dropped 4 bases and J dropped 5 bases, with 12 bases sitting between them. The CDR3 protein is CASSAGNQDQPQHF. For the CDR3, the DNA is TGTGCCAGCAGTGCAGGGAATCAGGATCAGCCCCAGCATTTT.

V and J are TRBV2 and TRBJ1-5, with 8 bases fitting TRBD1. V was clipped by 6 bases and J by 5 bases; unmatched bases: 9. The germline V gene has CDR1 SNHLY and CDR2 FYNNEI. CDR3 size: 15 residues. The CDR3 coding sequence is TGTGCCAGCAGGGAGTGGGCAGGGGGCCATCAGCCCCAGCATTTT. Translating it yields CASREWAGGHQPQHF.

The chain has TRBV28 and TRBJ2-3; no firm D call. With 4 bases removed from V and 0 bases from J, the gap between germline ends came to 14 bases. The CDR3 extends over 16 amino acids. Germline assignment: CDR1 MDHEN and CDR2 SYDVKM. In DNA, the CDR3 is TGTGCCAGCAGTTCCCCCGTAAGGGCAAGCACAGATACGCAGTATTTT. Encoded protein: CASSSPVRASTDTQYF.

The chain joins TRBV11-3 to TRBJ2-2; the D gene is possibly TRBD1 (6 bases). Germline CDR1 and CDR2: SGHNT and YENEEA. V gave up 5 bases and J gave up 5 bases, with 12 bases separating them. The CDR3 is 14 amino acids. The CDR3 region is CASSAQGWTGELFF. CDR3 bases: TGTGCCAGCAGCGCACAGGGTTGGACCGGGGAGCTGTTTTTT.